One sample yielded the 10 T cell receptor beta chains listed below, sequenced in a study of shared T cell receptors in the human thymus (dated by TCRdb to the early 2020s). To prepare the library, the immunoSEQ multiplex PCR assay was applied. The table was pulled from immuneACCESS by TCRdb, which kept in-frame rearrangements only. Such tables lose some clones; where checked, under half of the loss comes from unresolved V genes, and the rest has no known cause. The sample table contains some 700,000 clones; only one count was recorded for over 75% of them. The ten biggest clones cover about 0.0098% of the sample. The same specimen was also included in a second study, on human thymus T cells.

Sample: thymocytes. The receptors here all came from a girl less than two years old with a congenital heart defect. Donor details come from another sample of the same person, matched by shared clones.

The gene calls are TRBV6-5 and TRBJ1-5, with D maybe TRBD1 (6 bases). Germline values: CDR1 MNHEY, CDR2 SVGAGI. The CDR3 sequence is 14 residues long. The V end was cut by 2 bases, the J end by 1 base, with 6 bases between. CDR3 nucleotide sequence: TGTGCCAGCAGTTACACAGGGAGCAATCAGCCCCAGCATTTT. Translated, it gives CASSYTGSNQPQHF.

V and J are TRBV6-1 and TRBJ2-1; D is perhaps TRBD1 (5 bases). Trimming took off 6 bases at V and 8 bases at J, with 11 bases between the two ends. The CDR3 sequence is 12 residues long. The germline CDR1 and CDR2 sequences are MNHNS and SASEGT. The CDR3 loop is CASRTVRDEQFF. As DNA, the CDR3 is TGTGCCAGCAGGACAGTGAGAGATGAGCAGTTCTTC.

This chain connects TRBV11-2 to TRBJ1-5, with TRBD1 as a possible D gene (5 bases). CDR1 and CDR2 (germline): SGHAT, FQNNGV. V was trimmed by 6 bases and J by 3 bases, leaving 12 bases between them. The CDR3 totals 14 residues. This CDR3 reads CASRADRVNQPQHF. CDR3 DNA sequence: TGTGCCAGCAGGGCCGACAGAGTCAATCAGCCCCAGCATTTT. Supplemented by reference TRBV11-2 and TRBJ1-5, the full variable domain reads EAGVAQSPRYKIIEKRQSVAFWCNPISGHATLYWYQQILGQGPKLLIQFQNNGVVDDSQLPKDRFSAERLKGVDSTLKIQPAKLEDSAVYLCASRADRVNQPQHFGDGTRLSIL.

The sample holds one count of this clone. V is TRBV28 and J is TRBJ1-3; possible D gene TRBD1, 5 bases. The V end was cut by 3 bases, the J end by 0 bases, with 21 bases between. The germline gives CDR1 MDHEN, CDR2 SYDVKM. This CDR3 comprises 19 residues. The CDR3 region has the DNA TGTGCCAGCAGTTTCGCGGGGGGGGACTCCCTGAGCTCTGGAAACACCATATATTTT. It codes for CASSFAGGDSLSSGNTIYF.

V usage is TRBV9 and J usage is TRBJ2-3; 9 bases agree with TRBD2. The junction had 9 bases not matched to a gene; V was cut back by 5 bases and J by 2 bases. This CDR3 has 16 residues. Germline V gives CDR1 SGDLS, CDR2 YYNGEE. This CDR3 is CASSDRLAEDTDTQYF. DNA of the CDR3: TGTGCCAGCAGTGACAGACTAGCGGAGGACACAGATACGCAGTATTTT.

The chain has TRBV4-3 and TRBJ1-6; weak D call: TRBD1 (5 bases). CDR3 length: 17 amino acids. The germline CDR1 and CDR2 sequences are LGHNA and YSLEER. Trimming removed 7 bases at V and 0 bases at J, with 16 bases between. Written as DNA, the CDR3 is TGCGCCAGCACCGTTAAAAGGGGAAGCTCCTATAATTCACCCCTCCACTTT. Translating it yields CASTVKRGSSYNSPLHF.

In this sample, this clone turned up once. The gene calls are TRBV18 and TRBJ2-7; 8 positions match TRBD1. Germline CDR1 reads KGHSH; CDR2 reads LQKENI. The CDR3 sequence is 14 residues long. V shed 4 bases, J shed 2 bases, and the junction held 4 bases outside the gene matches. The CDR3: CASSLSGGTYEQYF. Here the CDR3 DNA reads TGTGCCAGCTCACTGTCAGGGGGCACCTACGAGCAGTACTTC.

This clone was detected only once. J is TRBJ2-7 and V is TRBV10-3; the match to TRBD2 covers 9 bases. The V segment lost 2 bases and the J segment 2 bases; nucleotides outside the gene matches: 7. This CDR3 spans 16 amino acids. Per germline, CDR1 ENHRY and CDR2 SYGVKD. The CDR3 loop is CAISEVAGASPYEQYF. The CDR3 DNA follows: TGTGCCATCAGTGAGGTAGCGGGGGCTTCCCCCTACGAGCAGTACTTC.

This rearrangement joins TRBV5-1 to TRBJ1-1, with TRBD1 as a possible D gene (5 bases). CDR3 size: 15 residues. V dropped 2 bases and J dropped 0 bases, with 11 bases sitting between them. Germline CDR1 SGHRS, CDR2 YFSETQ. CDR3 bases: TGCGCCAGCAGCTTTCGGGGACTCATGAACACTGAAGCTTTCTTT. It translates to CASSFRGLMNTEAFF. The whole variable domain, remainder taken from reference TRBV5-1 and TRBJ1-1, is KAGVTQTPRYLIKTRGQQVTLSCSPISGHRSVSWYQQTPGQGLQFLFEYFSETQRNKGNFPGRFSGRQFSNSRSEMNVSTLELGDSALYLCASSFRGLMNTEAFFGQGTRLTVV.

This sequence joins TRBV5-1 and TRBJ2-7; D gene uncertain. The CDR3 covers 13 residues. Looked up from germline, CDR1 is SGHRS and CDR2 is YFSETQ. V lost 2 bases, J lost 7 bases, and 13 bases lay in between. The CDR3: CASSLAGYGEQYF. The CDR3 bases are TGCGCCAGCAGCTTAGCCGGGTACGGGGAGCAGTACTTC. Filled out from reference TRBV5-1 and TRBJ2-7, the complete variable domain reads KAGVTQTPRYLIKTRGQQVTLSCSPISGHRSVSWYQQTPGQGLQFLFEYFSETQRNKGNFPGRFSGRQFSNSRSEMNVSTLELGDSALYLCASSLAGYGEQYFGPGTRLTVT.